The clone carrying this TCR beta chain was picked up many times. Its cognate antigen is unknown. The data were obtained in a study of T cells after posttransplantation cyclophosphamide. Study conclusions and caveats: Donor CD8+ memory clones often dominated recipient blood repertoires at later times. Skin or GI-infiltrating T cells shared few TRB sequences with blood.

V was clipped by 5 bases and J by 5 bases, with 16 bases between them. Looked up from germline, CDR1 is SGHNT and CDR2 is YYREEE (reference sequence). This CDR3 is built from 14 residues. Peripheral blood was collected from the related graft donor on the marrow donation day. Sequenced by immunoSEQ multiplex PCR; TCRdb stores in-frame clones only, minus some. This sample has 10,000 to 15,000 clones, each found more than once. The V gene is TRBV5-4, the J gene TRBJ2-5; no definite D call. Specimen: PBMCs. This clonotype originated in a woman aged 40 to 50 in good health, CMV-negative, and a related stem cell transplant donor. The CDR3 DNA follows: TGTGCCAGCAGTCCCATGGGCTCCCCGGAGACCCAGTACTTC. Translated, it gives CASSPMGSPETQYF.